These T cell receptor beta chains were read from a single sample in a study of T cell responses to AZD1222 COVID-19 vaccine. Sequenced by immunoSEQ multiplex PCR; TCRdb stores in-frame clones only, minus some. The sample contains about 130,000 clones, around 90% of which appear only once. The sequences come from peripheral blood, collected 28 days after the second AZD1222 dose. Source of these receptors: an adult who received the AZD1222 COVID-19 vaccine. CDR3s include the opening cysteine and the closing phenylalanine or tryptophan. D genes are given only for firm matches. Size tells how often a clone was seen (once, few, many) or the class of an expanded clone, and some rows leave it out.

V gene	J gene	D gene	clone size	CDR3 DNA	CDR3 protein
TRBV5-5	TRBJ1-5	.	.	TGTGCCAGCAGCTTGTTCGCAGGCTCAGAGCCCCAGCATTTT	CASSLFAGSEPQHF
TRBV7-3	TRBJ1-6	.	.	TGTGCCAGCAGCCCGCGTGCAGGGGATTCACCCCTCCACTTT	CASSPRAGDSPLHF
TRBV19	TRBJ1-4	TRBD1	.	TGTGCCAGTAGGAGCGGGACAGGGGTTGAAAAACTGTTTTTT	CASRSGTGVEKLFF
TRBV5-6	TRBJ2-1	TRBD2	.	TGTGCCAGCAGCTTGGAACTAGCGGGAGGTTACAATGAGCAGTTCTTC	CASSLELAGGYNEQFF
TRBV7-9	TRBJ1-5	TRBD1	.	TGTGCCAGCAGCTTAGGGGGGACAGGGGGCAATCAGCCCCAGCATTTT	CASSLGGTGGNQPQHF
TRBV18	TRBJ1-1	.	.	TGTGCCAGCTCACCCAACCCATCGGCTGAAGCTTTCTTT	CASSPNPSAEAFF
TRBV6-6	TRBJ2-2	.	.	TGTGCCAGCAGTCCAAGCCGAGTGTACAGGGACACCGGGGAGCTGTTTTTT	CASSPSRVYRDTGELFF
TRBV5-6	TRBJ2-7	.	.	TGTGCCAGCAGCTTGTCCCCCCGACAGGACCGCTCCTACGAGCAGTACTTC	CASSLSPRQDRSYEQYF
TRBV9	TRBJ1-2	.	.	TGTGCCAGCAACTTGGACCGCCCCGGCGGCTACACCTTC	CASNLDRPGGYTF
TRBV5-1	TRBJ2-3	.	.	TGCGCCAGCACCCCGGCCGGGACAGATACGCAGTATTTT	CASTPAGTDTQYF
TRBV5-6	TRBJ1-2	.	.	TGTGCCAGCAGCTCATGGGAGGGCAGGTTCCCCTATGGCTACACCTTC	CASSSWEGRFPYGYTF
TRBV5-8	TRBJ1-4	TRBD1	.	TGTGCCAGCAGCACGGGGACAGACGCAACTAATGAAAAACTGTTTTTT	CASSTGTDATNEKLFF
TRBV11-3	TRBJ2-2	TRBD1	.	TGTGCCAGCAGCCACCAGGGGGCAAAGACCGGGGAGCTGTTTTTT	CASSHQGAKTGELFF
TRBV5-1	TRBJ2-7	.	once	TGCGCCAGCAGCCCCGGGCAGGGAGCCTACGAGCAGTACTTC	CASSPGQGAYEQYF
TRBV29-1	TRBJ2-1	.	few	TGCAGCGTCAATGAGCAGTTCTTC	CSVNEQFF
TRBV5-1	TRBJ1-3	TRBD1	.	TGCGCCAGCAGCTCAAGGGGACAGGGAAACACCATATATTTT	CASSSRGQGNTIYF
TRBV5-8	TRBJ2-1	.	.	TGTGCCACAACGGGCAGGGGACAGCGGGGGAGCTCCTACAATGAGCAGTTCTTC	CATTGRGQRGSSYNEQFF
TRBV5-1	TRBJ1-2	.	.	TGCGCCAGCAGCTTGGACAGTGTAAACTATGGCTACACCTTC	CASSLDSVNYGYTF
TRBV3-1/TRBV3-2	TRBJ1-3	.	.	TGTGCCAGCAGCCAAGGGCACCTCCTTGGAAACACCATATATTTT	CASSQGHLLGNTIYF
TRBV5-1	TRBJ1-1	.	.	TGCGCCAGCAGCAGGGACGGGAACACTGAAGCTTTCTTT	CASSRDGNTEAFF
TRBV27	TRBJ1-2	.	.	TGTGCCAGCAGCCGACGGCGGGACTATGGCTACACCTTC	CASSRRRDYGYTF
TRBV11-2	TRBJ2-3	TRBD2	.	TGTGCCAGCAGCGCCGGGACTAGCGGGATCACAGATACGCAGTATTTT	CASSAGTSGITDTQYF
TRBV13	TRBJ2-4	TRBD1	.	TGTGCCAGCAGCTTAACAGGGGGGAACATTCAGTACTTC	CASSLTGGNIQYF
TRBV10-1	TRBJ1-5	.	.	TGCGCCAGCAGTGAGTCCCTGACGGGGAATCAGCCCCAGCATTTT	CASSESLTGNQPQHF
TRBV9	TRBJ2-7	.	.	TGTGCCAGCAGCGTAGCAGCTAGCGCGAGCTCCTACGAGCAGTACTTC	CASSVAASASSYEQYF
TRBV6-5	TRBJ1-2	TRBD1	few	TGTGCCAGCAGTTACGGGACAGGGGGCGTAAGGGATGGCTACACCTTC	CASSYGTGGVRDGYTF
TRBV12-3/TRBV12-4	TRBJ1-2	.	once	TGTGCCAGCAGTTTAAGGCGGGAGGATGGCTACACCTTC	CASSLRREDGYTF
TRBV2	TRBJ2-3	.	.	TGTGCCAGCAGTGTGTTAGGGCGAAGCACAGATACGCAGTATTTT	CASSVLGRSTDTQYF
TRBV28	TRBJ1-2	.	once	TGTGCCAGCCGACTTCCTAGGGATCACTATGGCTACACCTTC	CASRLPRDHYGYTF
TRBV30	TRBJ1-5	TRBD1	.	TGTGCCTGGCGAGGACAGGGGGCCCAGCATTTT	CAWRGQGAQHF
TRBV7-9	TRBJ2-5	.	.	TGTGCCAGCCAGGAGGGCGGTGGAGAGACCCAGTACTTC	CASQEGGGETQYF
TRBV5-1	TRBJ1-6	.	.	TGCGCCAGCAGGGGAGAAACAGGGTCTGGCTCACCCCTCCACTTT	CASRGETGSGSPLHF
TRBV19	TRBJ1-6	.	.	TGTGCCAGTAGTATAGATATGGACGGAAATTCACCCCTCCACTTT	CASSIDMDGNSPLHF
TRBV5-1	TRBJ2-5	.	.	TGCGCCAGCGGTACCCGAGAGGGGTTCCAAGAGACCCAGTACTTC	CASGTREGFQETQYF
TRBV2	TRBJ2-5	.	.	TGTGCCAGCAGTGGGGGGGAGACCCAGTACTTC	CASSGGETQYF